The entry that follows covers one TCR beta chain sequence. This sample also contains other DNA sequences that code for the same CDR3. This sample stems from a study of cytomegalovirus exposure and HLA in healthy donors. Amplification used 60 Vbeta primers and 13 Jbeta primers. Sequenced by immunoSEQ multiplex PCR; TCRdb stores in-frame clones only, minus some. Found here are about 120,000 clones, 65% to 80% of them singletons; the top ten hold less than 3.5%. Trimming cost V 2 bases and J 0 bases, with 8 bases left between them. Germline V gene sequence: CDR1 SGHNT, CDR2 YYREEE (reference sequence). CDR3 length: 14 residues.

J is TRBJ1-1 and V is TRBV5-4, with a possible D match to TRBD1 (6 bases). The source of this sequence is a woman aged 40 to 55 in good health and CMV-seropositive. The sequenced sample was PBMCs. The CDR3 protein is CASSLGQMNTEAFF. In nucleotides, the CDR3 is TGTGCCAGCAGCTTAGGACAGATGAACACTGAAGCTTTCTTT.